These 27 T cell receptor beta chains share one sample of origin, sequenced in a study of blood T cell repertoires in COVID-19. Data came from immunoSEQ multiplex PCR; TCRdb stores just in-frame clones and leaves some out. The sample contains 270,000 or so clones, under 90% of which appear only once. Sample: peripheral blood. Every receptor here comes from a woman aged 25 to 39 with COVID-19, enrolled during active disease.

The DNA of the CDR3 is TGTGCCAGCAGTTCCAGGGACAGGGGGGCCAACGTCCTGACTTTC. Its protein product is CASSSRDRGANVLTF. This chain uses TRBV6-2 or TRBV6-3 with TRBJ2-6, with TRBD1 identical over 8 bases. CDR3 size: 15 residues. Trimming took 4 bases from V and 4 from J; bases not matched to a gene: 3. Germline V gene data show CDR1 as MNHEY and CDR2 as SVGEGT.

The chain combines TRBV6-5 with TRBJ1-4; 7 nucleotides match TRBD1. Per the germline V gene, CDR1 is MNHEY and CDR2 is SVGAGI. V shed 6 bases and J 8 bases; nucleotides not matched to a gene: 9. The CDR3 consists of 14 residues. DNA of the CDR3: TGTGCCAGCAGCTTACAGGGGCGTCGCGAAAAACTGTTTTTT. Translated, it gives CASSLQGRREKLFF.

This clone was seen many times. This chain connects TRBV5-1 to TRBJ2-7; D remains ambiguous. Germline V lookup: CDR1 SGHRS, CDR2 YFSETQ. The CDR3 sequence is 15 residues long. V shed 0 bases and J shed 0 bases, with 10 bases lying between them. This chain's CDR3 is CASSLEHPASYEQYF. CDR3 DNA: TGCGCCAGCAGCTTGGAACACCCCGCCTCCTACGAGCAGTACTTC.

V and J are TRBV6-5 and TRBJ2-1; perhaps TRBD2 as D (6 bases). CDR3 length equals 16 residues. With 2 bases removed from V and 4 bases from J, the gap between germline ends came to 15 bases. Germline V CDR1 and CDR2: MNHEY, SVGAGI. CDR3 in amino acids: CASSYAGLGTYNEQFF. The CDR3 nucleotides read TGTGCCAGCAGTTACGCGGGACTTGGAACTTACAATGAGCAGTTCTTC.

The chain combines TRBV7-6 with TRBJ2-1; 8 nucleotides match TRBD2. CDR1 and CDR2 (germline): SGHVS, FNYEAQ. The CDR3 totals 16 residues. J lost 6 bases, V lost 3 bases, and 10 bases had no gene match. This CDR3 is CASSFVPSGSLNEQFF. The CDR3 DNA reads TGTGCCAGCAGCTTTGTTCCTAGCGGGTCCCTCAATGAGCAGTTCTTC.

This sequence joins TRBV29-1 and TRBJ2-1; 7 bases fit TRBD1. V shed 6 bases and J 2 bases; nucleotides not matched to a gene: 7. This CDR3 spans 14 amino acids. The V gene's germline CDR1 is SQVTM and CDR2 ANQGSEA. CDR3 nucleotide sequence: TGCAGCGTCGTTTGGGACAGAACCTACAATGAGCAGTTCTTC. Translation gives CSVVWDRTYNEQFF.

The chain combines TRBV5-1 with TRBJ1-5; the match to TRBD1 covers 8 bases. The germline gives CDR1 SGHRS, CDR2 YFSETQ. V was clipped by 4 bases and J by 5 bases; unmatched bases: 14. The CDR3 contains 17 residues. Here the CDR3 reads CASSEGTGLFGDQPQHF. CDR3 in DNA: TGCGCCAGCAGCGAAGGGACAGGCCTCTTCGGGGATCAGCCCCAGCATTTT.

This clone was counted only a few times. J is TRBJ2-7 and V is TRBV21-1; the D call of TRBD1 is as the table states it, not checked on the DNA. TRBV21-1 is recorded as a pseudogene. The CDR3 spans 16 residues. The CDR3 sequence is CASSKDKAGAPYEQYF. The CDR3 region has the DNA TGTGCCAGCAGCAAAGATAAGGCAGGGGCACCCTACGAGCAGTACTTC.

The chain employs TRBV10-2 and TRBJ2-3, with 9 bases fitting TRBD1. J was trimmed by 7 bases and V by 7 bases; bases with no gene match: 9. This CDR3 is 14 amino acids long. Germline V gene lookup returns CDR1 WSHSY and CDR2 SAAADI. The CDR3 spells CASMWGQGGYTQYF. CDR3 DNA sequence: TGCGCCAGCATGTGGGGACAGGGCGGGTATACGCAGTATTTT.

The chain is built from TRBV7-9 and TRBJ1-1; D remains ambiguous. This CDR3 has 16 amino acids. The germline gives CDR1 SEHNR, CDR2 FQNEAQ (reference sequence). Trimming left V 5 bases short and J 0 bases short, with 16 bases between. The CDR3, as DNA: TGTGCCAGCAGCCCCGGGGAGGAGAGTGTGAACACTGAAGCTTTCTTT. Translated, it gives CASSPGEESVNTEAFF.

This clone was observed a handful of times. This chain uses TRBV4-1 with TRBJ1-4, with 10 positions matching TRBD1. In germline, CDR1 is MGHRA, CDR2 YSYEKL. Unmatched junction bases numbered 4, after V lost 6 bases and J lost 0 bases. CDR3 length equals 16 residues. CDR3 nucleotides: TGCGCCAGCAGTGACAGGGGGCGGGCAACTAATGAAAAACTGTTTTTT. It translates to CASSDRGRATNEKLFF.

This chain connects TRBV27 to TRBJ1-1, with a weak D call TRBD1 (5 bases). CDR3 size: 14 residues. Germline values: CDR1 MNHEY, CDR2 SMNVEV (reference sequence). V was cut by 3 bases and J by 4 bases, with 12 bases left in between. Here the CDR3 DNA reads TGTGCCAGCAGTTTGGGGAACGGGGGCACTGAAGCTTTCTTT. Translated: CASSLGNGGTEAFF.

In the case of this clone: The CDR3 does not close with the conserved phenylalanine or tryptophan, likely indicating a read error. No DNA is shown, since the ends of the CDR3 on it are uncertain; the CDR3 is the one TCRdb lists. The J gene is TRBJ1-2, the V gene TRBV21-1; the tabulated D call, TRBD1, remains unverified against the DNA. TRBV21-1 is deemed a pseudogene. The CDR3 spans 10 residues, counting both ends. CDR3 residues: CASTPPGQLS.

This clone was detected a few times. The CDR3 loop reads CASSSTSGGADTQYF. The DNA for the CDR3 is TGTGCCAGCAGTTCGACTAGCGGGGGGGCAGATACGCAGTATTTT. J is TRBJ2-3 and V is TRBV6-5; 14 bases align to TRBD2. The CDR3 sequence is 15 residues long. V was clipped by 4 bases and J by 4 bases; unmatched bases: 1. Germline values: CDR1 MNHEY, CDR2 SVGAGI.

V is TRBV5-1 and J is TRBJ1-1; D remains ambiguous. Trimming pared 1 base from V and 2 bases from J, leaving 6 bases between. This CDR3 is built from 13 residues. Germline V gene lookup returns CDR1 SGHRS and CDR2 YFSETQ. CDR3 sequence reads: CASSLLRNTEAFF. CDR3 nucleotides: TGCGCCAGCAGCTTGCTGAGAAACACTGAAGCTTTCTTT.

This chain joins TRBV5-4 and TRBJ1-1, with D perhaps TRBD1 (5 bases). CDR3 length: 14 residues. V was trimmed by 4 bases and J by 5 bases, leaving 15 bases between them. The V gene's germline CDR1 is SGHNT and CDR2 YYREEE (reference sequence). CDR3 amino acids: CASSPGRGGTEAFF. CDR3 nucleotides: TGTGCCAGCAGCCCGGGACGGGGGGGTACTGAAGCTTTCTTT.

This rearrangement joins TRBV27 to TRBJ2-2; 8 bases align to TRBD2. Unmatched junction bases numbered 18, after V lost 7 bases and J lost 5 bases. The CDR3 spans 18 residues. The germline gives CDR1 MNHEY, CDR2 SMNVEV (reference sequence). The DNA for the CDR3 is TGTGCCAGCATAAGCGGGGGACAAGCGATACCGGCGACCGGGGAGCTGTTTTTT. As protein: CASISGGQAIPATGELFF.

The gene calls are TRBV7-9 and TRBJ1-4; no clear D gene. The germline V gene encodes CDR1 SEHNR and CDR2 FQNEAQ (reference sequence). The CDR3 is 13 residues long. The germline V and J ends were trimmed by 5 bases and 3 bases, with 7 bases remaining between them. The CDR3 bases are TGTGCCAGCAGCCTGGGAGCTAATGAAAAACTGTTTTTT. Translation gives CASSLGANEKLFF.

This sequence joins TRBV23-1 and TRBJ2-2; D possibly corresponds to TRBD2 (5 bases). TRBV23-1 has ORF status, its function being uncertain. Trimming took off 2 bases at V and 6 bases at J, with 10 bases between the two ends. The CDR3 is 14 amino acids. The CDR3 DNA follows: TGCGCCAGCAGTCAAATCCCACTAGCCGGGGAGCTGTTTTTT. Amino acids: CASSQIPLAGELFF.

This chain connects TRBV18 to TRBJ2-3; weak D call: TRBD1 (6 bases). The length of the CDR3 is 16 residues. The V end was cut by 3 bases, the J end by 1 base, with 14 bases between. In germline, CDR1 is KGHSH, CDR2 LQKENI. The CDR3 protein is CASSPEQGKGTDTQYF. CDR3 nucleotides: TGTGCCAGCTCACCCGAACAGGGCAAGGGCACAGATACGCAGTATTTT.

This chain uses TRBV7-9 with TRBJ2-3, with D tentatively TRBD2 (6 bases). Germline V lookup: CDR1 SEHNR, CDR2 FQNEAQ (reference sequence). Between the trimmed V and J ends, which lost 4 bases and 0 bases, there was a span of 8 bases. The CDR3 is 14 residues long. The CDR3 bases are TGTGCCAGCAGCTCCGCGGGGAGCACAGATACGCAGTATTTT. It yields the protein CASSSAGSTDTQYF.

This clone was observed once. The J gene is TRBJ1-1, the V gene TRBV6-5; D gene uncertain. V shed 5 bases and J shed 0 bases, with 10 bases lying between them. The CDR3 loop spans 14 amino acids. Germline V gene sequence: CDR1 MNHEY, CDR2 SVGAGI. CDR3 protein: CASSTKYLNTEAFF. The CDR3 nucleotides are TGTGCCAGCAGTACTAAATACTTGAACACTGAAGCTTTCTTT.

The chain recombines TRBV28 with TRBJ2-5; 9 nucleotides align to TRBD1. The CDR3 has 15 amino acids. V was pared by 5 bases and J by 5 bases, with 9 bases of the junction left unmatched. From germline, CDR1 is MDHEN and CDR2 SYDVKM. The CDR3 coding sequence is TGTGCCAGCAGTGCCTTGACAGGGGGTCGCGAGACCCAGTACTTC. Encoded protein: CASSALTGGRETQYF.

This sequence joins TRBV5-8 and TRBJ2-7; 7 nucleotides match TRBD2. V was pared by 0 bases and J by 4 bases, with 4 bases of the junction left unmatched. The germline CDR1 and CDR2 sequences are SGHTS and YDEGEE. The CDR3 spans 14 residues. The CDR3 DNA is TGTGCCAGCAGCTTGGGACTAGCCAGGTACGAGCAGTACTTC. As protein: CASSLGLARYEQYF.

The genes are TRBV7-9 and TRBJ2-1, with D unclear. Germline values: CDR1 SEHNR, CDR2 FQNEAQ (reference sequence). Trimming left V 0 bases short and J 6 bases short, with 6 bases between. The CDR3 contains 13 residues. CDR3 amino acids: CASSLALRNEQFF. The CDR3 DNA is TGTGCCAGCAGCTTAGCTCTCCGCAATGAGCAGTTCTTC.

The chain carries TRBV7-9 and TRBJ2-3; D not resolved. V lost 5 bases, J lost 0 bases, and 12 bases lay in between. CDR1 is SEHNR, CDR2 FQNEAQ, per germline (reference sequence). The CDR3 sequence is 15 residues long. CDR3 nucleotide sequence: TGTGCCAGCAGCCCCCAGATAGCTAGCACAGATACGCAGTATTTT. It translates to CASSPQIASTDTQYF.

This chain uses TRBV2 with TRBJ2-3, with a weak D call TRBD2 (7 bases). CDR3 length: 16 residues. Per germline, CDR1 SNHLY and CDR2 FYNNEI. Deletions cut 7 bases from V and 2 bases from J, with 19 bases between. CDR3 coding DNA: TGTGCCAGCACCCAGGGGAGGGGAATGCTCACAGATACGCAGTATTTT. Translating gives CASTQGRGMLTDTQYF.